Included here is one TCR beta chain sequence, with context. Its cognate antigen has yet to be identified. Nothing much larger sits one base from this clone, and base qualities are not available. In Seattle, one collaborating source enrolled patients while the infection was active and tracked those patients longitudinally over the course of disease. Each collaborating institution followed its own protocols to collect whole blood in K2EDTA tubes. For TCRbeta analysis, collaborators shipped samples in one of three forms: frozen whole blood, isolated PBMCs, or DNA extracted from either of those sample types. Reading from cysteine to phenylalanine, the CDR3 counts 20 amino acids. The retained sequence is limited to the CDR3, 60 bases, with the frame set at the first base. TCRbeta CDR3 regions were amplified from genomic DNA by means of the immunoSEQ Assay, a bias-controlled multiplex PCR. As for the original processing: The number of nucleated cells in each sample was estimated from the amplification of reference gene primers within the assay. Sequence reads were collapsed and filtered to measure the absolute abundance of every unique TCRbeta CDR3 rearrangement. Productive Simpson clonality was computed per sample as the square root of Simpson's diversity index over productive rearrangements. TCRdb re-hosts the immuneACCESS table, in-frame sequences only. Its copies lack some clones; in the studies checked, an unresolved V gene accounts for under half of them, and the cause for the rest is not known. D and trimming come from the DNA, and the V and J calls and clone size come from that table. Within this sample are 250,000 to 300,000 clones, with 88% of them counted one time only. In total, the top ten clones hold around 11% of the sample.

These data come from a study of blood T cell repertoires in COVID-19 (dated by TCRdb to 2018 to 2020). Regarding the research as a whole: Samples covering the acute and convalescent phases of COVID-19 were provided by collaborators in the United States, Italy and Spain. HLA class I and class II types, where available, came from metadata supplied by the sample provider rather than from assay-based typing. Nearly every sample came with metadata listing a de-identified subject ID, COVID-19 status, age in years and sex. The material from the prospective study consisted of cDNA or gDNA derived from T cells, B-cell-depleted T cells, or PBMCs. Deeply sampled blood TCRbeta repertoires from subjects exposed to, actively infected with, or recovered from COVID-19 were included in the dataset. The samples were drawn from two sources: the first 160 participants of the ongoing ImmuneRACE study, and 950 to 1,500 subjects contributed by 6 global collaborators. The repertoires were released in a freely available public database intended as a resource for research on the immune response to SARS-CoV-2.

Results the study describes overall, beyond this receptor: How much clinical and demographic metadata was included differed by source and by participant, and the metadata was provided uncurated.

The chain employs TRBV21-1 and TRBJ1-5; the table's D gene call, TRBD1, was not cross checked with the DNA. TRBV21-1 is a listed pseudogene. This TCR was sampled from a woman aged 25 to 39 with COVID-19, enrolled during active disease. Sequencing used peripheral blood. The CDR3 here reads CASIFSGQGAPPYSNQPQHF. The nucleotides read TGTGCCAGCATCTTCTCAGGACAGGGGGCTCCCCCATATAGCAATCAGCCCCAGCATTTT.